This T cell receptor beta chain was identified during a study of blood T cells in healthy people across ages. Caucasian, healthy and from Russia, the donors were aged between about 6 and 90. Each donor had about 10 milliliters of peripheral blood drawn. A J-beta primer mix and a sample-barcoded 5' primer were used in a second PCR of about 7 to 12 cycles. No fewer than 2.5 million CDR3-containing paired-end reads came from each sample. From the 5' RACE reads, TCRdb called clonotypes with MiXCR, one entry per CDR3 protein. The sample carries 800,000 or so distinct CDR3 sequences, around 25% recorded once. There are 16 residues in the CDR3. The sample also formed part of further work on T cells of mothers and their children. In that study: Sample barcodes and 2-4 random nucleotides were added by the M1S primer of the second PCR.

The V gene is TRBV21-1, the J gene TRBJ2-5; TRBD1 was called by the table and not checked on the DNA. The end of the DNA aligns better with TRBJ2-7, so the J call may be wrong. TRBV21-1 is termed a pseudogene. The source of this sequence is a boy between 10 and 17 years old in good health. Sequenced: blood. CDR3 amino acids: CASSKDRAGISYEQYF. The CDR3 DNA reads as TGTGCCAGCAGCAAAGACAGGGCAGGGATAAGCTACGAGCAGTACTTC.